The 25 T cell receptor beta chains reported below all come from one sample, sequenced in a study of CD8 T cells in Susac syndrome. An input of roughly 0.5 to 1 ug of RNA was subjected to reverse transcription using random hexamers. TCRdb fed the immunoSEQ multiplex PCR reads into MiXCR, producing one record per CDR3 protein. This repertoire shows a few hundred thousand distinct CDR3 sequences, 70% to 90% found once; its top ten account for approximately 0.11%. The sequenced material came from CD8+ T cells from PBMCs. The receptor set was obtained from a human donor with multiple sclerosis.

V usage is TRBV7-6 and J usage is TRBJ2-1, with 10 bases lining up with TRBD2. The V gene end was trimmed by 1 base and the J gene end by 10 bases; junction bases not matched to a gene: 13. CDR1 is SGHVS and CDR2 is FNYEAQ in the germline V gene. CDR3 length: 17 residues. This chain's CDR3 is CASSLEAGGPLNREQFF. In DNA form, the CDR3 reads TGTGCCAGCAGCTTAGAAGCGGGAGGGCCGCTGAACAGGGAGCAGTTCTTC. Together with reference TRBV7-6 and TRBJ2-1, the CDR3 gives the full variable domain: GAGVSQSPRYKVTKRGQDVALRCDPISGHVSLYWYRQALGQGPEFLTYFNYEAQQDKSGLPNDRFSAERPEGSISTLTIQRTEQRDSAMYRCASSLEAGGPLNREQFFGPGTRLTVL.

The chain couples TRBV3-1 to TRBJ2-1; 9 bases align to TRBD2. The CDR3 loop spans 16 amino acids. Germline loops: CDR1 LGHDT, CDR2 YNNKEL (reference sequence). The V segment lost 0 bases and the J segment 0 bases; nucleotides outside the gene matches: 0. The CDR3 DNA follows: TGTGCCAGCAGCCAAGATAGCGGGAGCTCCTACAATGAGCAGTTCTTC. Residues: CASSQDSGSSYNEQFF.

The chain joins TRBV20-1 to TRBJ2-5; 9 positions agree with TRBD2. The CDR3 covers 13 residues. Germline CDR1 DFQATT, CDR2 SNEGSKA (reference sequence). CDR3: CTAIAGDGETQYF. The CDR3 DNA sequence: TGCACTGCGATAGCGGGAGATGGGGAGACCCAGTACTTC.

The rearrangement uses TRBV27 and TRBJ1-2; tentative D call: TRBD1 (5 bases). Trimming took off 10 bases at V and 8 bases at J, with 23 bases between the two ends. CDR1 and CDR2 from the germline V gene are MNHEY and SMNVEV (reference sequence). This CDR3 spans 14 amino acids. Here the CDR3 DNA reads TGTGCCACCCGGCGGGAGCGGGACCGGATAGGCTACACCTTC. Protein: CATRRERDRIGYTF.

This rearrangement joins TRBV27 to TRBJ1-1, with a weak D call TRBD1 (6 bases). The CDR3 extends over 16 amino acids. The ends were cut back, 0 bases at V and 0 bases at J, with 11 bases in the middle. CDR1 MNHEY and CDR2 SMNVEV come from the germline V gene (reference sequence). The CDR3 spells CASSLSPGAMNTEAFF. The DNA of the CDR3 is TGTGCCAGCAGTTTATCGCCAGGGGCAATGAACACTGAAGCTTTCTTT.

V usage is TRBV6-5 and J usage is TRBJ2-1; possible D gene TRBD1, 7 bases. Germline V gene lookup returns CDR1 MNHEY and CDR2 SVGAGI. This CDR3 has 16 amino acids. The germline V and J ends were trimmed by 0 bases and 7 bases, with 16 bases remaining between them. CDR3 nucleotide sequence: TGTGCCAGCAGTTACTCTATACAGGGGAGGTTAAATGAGCAGTTCTTC. Encoded protein: CASSYSIQGRLNEQFF.

The V and J genes are TRBV12-3 or TRBV12-4 and TRBJ2-3; 9 bases align to TRBD2. J was trimmed by 2 bases and V by 6 bases; bases with no gene match: 6. The CDR3 consists of 15 residues. CDR3 loop: CASRPLAGDTDTQYF. The CDR3 DNA is TGTGCCAGCAGACCACTAGCGGGTGACACAGATACGCAGTATTTT.

The chain is built from TRBV2 and TRBJ2-1, with 7 nucleotides matching TRBD1. Looked up from germline, CDR1 is SNHLY and CDR2 is FYNNEI. This CDR3 has 13 amino acids. V was pared by 8 bases and J by 8 bases, with 9 bases of the junction left unmatched. Here the CDR3 reads CASVEGARDEQFF. In DNA, the CDR3 is TGTGCCAGCGTCGAGGGGGCGCGGGATGAGCAGTTCTTC.

The chain's CDR3 is CASSYGTSGRVMAETQYF. The DNA for the CDR3 is TGTGCCAGCAGTTACGGGACTAGCGGGAGGGTTATGGCAGAGACCCAGTACTTC. V and J are TRBV6-5 and TRBJ2-5; TRBD2 matches at 16 bases. J was trimmed by 4 bases and V by 2 bases; bases with no gene match: 7. Per germline, CDR1 MNHEY and CDR2 SVGAGI. The CDR3 totals 18 residues.

The chain uses TRBV7-9 and TRBJ2-1, with 7 nucleotides matching TRBD1. The CDR3 contains 16 residues. Germline CDR1 SEHNR, CDR2 FQNEAQ (reference sequence). Germline trimming cut 5 bases from V and 8 bases from J; bases unmatched to any gene: 15. CDR3 in amino acids: CASSTYLGGPPDEQFF. The CDR3 coding sequence is TGTGCCAGCAGCACATACTTAGGGGGCCCTCCCGATGAGCAGTTCTTC.

The chain uses TRBV3-1 and TRBJ2-5; 11 positions agree with TRBD1. CDR1 and CDR2 (germline): LGHDT, YNNKEL (reference sequence). With 1 base clipped from V and 5 bases from J, the junction kept 6 bases outside the gene matches. This CDR3 is built from 16 residues. The CDR3 sequence is CASSQGGQGAEETQYF. The CDR3 DNA reads as TGTGCCAGCAGCCAAGGCGGACAGGGGGCGGAGGAGACCCAGTACTTC.

This rearrangement joins TRBV5-1 to TRBJ2-1; a weak D match, TRBD2 (5 bases). Per the germline V gene, CDR1 is SGHRS and CDR2 is YFSETQ. V shed 6 bases and J shed 9 bases, with 19 bases lying between them. The CDR3 is made up of 14 amino acids. For the CDR3, the DNA is TGCGCCAGCACCGGACCAACTAGTGGCGGTGAGCAGTTCTTC. It specifies CASTGPTSGGEQFF.

This clonotype was picked up a small number of times. This chain uses TRBV27 with TRBJ2-1; 7 positions match TRBD1. Trimming took 2 bases from V and 8 from J; bases not matched to a gene: 6. The CDR3 has 14 residues. Germline V lookup: CDR1 MNHEY, CDR2 SMNVEV (reference sequence). The CDR3 reads CASSLREQGHEQFF. The CDR3 DNA is TGTGCCAGCAGTTTACGGGAACAGGGGCATGAGCAGTTCTTC.

The chain couples TRBV2 to TRBJ1-4; 9 positions match TRBD1. V trimming: 6 bases; J trimming: 8 bases; junction bases outside the gene matches: 19. Germline loops: CDR1 SNHLY, CDR2 FYNNEI. This CDR3 region has 18 residues. As DNA, the CDR3 is TGTGCCAGCAGGCACAGGGGGCAATCCGAATCATCTTCCGAAAAACTGTTTTTT. It yields the protein CASRHRGQSESSSEKLFF.

The V and J genes are TRBV7-9 and TRBJ2-7; 7 bases match TRBD2. The CDR3 extends over 14 amino acids. The germline gives CDR1 SEHNR, CDR2 FQNEAQ (reference sequence). The junction had 3 bases not matched to a gene; V was cut back by 2 bases and J by 2 bases. CDR3 sequence (DNA): TGTGCCAGCAGCTTAACAGCGGGGCCCTACGAGCAGTACTTC. Translation gives CASSLTAGPYEQYF.

This sequence joins TRBV7-9 and TRBJ2-2, with no clear D. The CDR3 consists of 12 residues. The V gene lost 1 base and the J gene lost 9 bases, with 6 bases spanning the gap. The V gene's germline CDR1 is SEHNR and CDR2 FQNEAQ (reference sequence). The CDR3 nucleotides are TGTGCCAGCAGCTTAGGGACCTGGGAGCTGTTTTTT. It encodes CASSLGTWELFF.

The rearrangement uses TRBV28 and TRBJ2-5; D unresolved. The ends were cut back, 3 bases at V and 2 bases at J, with 13 bases in the middle. The length of the CDR3 is 15 residues. Germline lookup yields CDR1 MDHEN and CDR2 SYDVKM. This CDR3 is CASSLSRSIQETQYF. For the CDR3, the DNA is TGTGCCAGCAGTTTGAGCAGGTCCATACAAGAGACCCAGTACTTC.

This chain uses TRBV12-3 or TRBV12-4 with TRBJ2-1, with TRBD2 as a possible D gene (5 bases). The germline V and J ends were trimmed by 4 bases and 9 bases, with 16 bases remaining between them. The CDR3 has 14 amino acids. The CDR3 sequence is CASSSGGLFSEQFF. The CDR3 nucleotides read TGTGCCAGCAGTTCGGGCGGGCTATTTAGTGAGCAGTTCTTC.

This chain uses TRBV20-1 with TRBJ2-1, with 7 bases fitting TRBD1. V shed 5 bases, J shed 0 bases, and the junction held 10 bases outside the gene matches. The CDR3 contains 16 residues. Germline-derived CDR1 and CDR2 are DFQATT and SNEGSKA (reference sequence). The CDR3 sequence is CSAASGGRSSYNEQFF. In DNA, the CDR3 is TGCAGTGCTGCGTCAGGGGGTAGGAGCTCCTACAATGAGCAGTTCTTC.

The chain uses TRBV13 and TRBJ1-1; possibly TRBD1 for D (6 bases). The CDR3 is 14 residues long. The germline V gene encodes CDR1 PRHDT and CDR2 FYEKMQ (reference sequence). Between the trimmed V and J ends, which lost 6 bases and 0 bases, there was a span of 11 bases. As DNA, the CDR3 is TGTGCCAGCAGTTGGACAGAGATGAACACTGAAGCTTTCTTT. Protein: CASSWTEMNTEAFF.

This chain uses TRBV2 with TRBJ1-2, with D uncertain. CDR1 is SNHLY and CDR2 is FYNNEI in the germline V gene. Trimming took 4 bases from V and 8 from J, leaving 8 bases between them. The CDR3 is 11 residues long. CDR3 nucleotides: TGTGCCAGCAGTGGGGCCGGGGGCTACACCTTC. This translates into CASSGAGGYTF.

This clonotype was counted once. V gene TRBV25-1 combines with J gene TRBJ2-7; no reliable D call. The CDR3 covers 10 residues. Per germline, CDR1 MGHDK and CDR2 SYGVNS. The V and J ends lost 3 bases and 10 bases respectively, with 7 bases between them. The CDR3 DNA reads TGTGCCAGCAGTGATTGGATCCAGTACTTC. Its protein is CASSDWIQYF.

CDR3 DNA: TGTGCCAGTGAGGGGGCCTCTGGGGCCAACGTCCTGACTTTC. Translated, it gives CASEGASGANVLTF. The J gene is TRBJ2-6, the V gene TRBV9; 7 bases match TRBD1. J was trimmed by 0 bases and V by 8 bases; bases with no gene match: 2. The CDR3 has 14 amino acids. Looked up from germline, CDR1 is SGDLS and CDR2 is YYNGEE.

The chain carries TRBV27 and TRBJ1-5, with TRBD1 as a possible D gene (5 bases). Germline CDR1 MNHEY, CDR2 SMNVEV (reference sequence). Trimming removed 0 bases at V and 7 bases at J, with 7 bases between. The CDR3 sequence is 13 residues long. CDR3 coding DNA: TGTGCCAGCAGTTTATCATGGGACCAGCCCCAGCATTTT. It yields the protein CASSLSWDQPQHF.

This clonotype has only one observation. The chain links TRBV19 to TRBJ1-1; no clear D gene. CDR1 is LNHDA, CDR2 SQIVND, per germline (reference sequence). CDR3 length: 16 residues. V gave up 3 bases and J gave up 0 bases, with 14 bases separating them. CDR3 bases: TGTGCCAGTAGTATCGTCCCCCGCTTTATGAACACTGAAGCTTTCTTT. Its translation is CASSIVPRFMNTEAFF.